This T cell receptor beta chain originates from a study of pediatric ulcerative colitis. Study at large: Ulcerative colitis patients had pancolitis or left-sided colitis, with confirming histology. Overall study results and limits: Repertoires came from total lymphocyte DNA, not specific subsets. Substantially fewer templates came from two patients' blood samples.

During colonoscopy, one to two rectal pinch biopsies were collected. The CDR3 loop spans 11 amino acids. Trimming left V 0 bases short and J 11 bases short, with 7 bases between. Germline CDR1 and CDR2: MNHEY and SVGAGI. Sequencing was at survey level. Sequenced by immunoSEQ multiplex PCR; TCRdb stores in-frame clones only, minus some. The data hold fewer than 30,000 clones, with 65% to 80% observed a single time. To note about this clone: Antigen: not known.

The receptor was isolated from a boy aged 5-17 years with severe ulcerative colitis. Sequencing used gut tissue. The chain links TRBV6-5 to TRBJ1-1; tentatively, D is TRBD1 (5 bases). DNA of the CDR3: TGTGCCAGCAGTTACTCGAACAGGGCTTTCTTT. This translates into CASSYSNRAFF.